This is a list of T cell receptor beta chains from one sample in a study of yellow fever vaccine responses in identical twins. TCRdb passed the RT-PCR reads through MiXCR, listing each CDR3 protein once. The sample has some 2,500 distinct CDR3 sequences, around 90% seen once. Sequences were derived from T cells from blood (PBMCs), unsorted or a sorted subset (not recorded which), sampled before or after yellow fever vaccination (not recorded which). Receptor source: a female donor who received the yellow fever vaccine. The CDR3 runs from the conserved cysteine through the conserved F or W. Fields, in order: V gene, clone size, J gene, D gene, CDR3 protein. A D gene is named only where the DNA matches it firmly. The listing skips clone size in some rows; elsewhere it reads once, few, many or a size class.

v_gene: TRBV3-1
abundance: .
j_gene: TRBJ2-3
d_gene: .
CDR3aa: CASRDSNTDTQYF

v_gene: TRBV19
abundance: .
j_gene: TRBJ1-5
d_gene: .
CDR3aa: CASSLSGFNQPQHF

v_gene: TRBV4-2
abundance: .
j_gene: TRBJ1-1
d_gene: TRBD1
CDR3aa: CASSQDGTGDAFF

v_gene: TRBV2
abundance: .
j_gene: TRBJ2-3
d_gene: .
CDR3aa: CASSERGITDTQYF

v_gene: TRBV10-3
abundance: .
j_gene: TRBJ2-6
d_gene: .
CDR3aa: CAISEALGGSGANVLTF

v_gene: TRBV19
abundance: .
j_gene: TRBJ1-1
d_gene: .
CDR3aa: CASSMWGSTEAFF

v_gene: TRBV12-5
abundance: .
j_gene: TRBJ2-5
d_gene: .
CDR3aa: CASGLGHHQETQYF

v_gene: TRBV23-1
abundance: .
j_gene: TRBJ2-7
d_gene: .
CDR3aa: CASSQRTVYEQYF

v_gene: TRBV12-3/TRBV12-4
abundance: .
j_gene: TRBJ2-7
d_gene: .
CDR3aa: CASSLSWELSYELYF

v_gene: TRBV7-3
abundance: .
j_gene: TRBJ2-1
d_gene: TRBD2
CDR3aa: CASSPSGLSSYNEQFF

v_gene: TRBV18
abundance: .
j_gene: TRBJ1-1
d_gene: .
CDR3aa: CASSLNPGLSDTEAFF

v_gene: TRBV4-1
abundance: .
j_gene: TRBJ2-3
d_gene: .
CDR3aa: CASSQARVGVTDTQYF

v_gene: TRBV6-5
abundance: .
j_gene: TRBJ1-5
d_gene: TRBD1
CDR3aa: CASSYSGQGNQPQHF

v_gene: TRBV10-1
abundance: .
j_gene: TRBJ1-2
d_gene: .
CDR3aa: CASSESIGGDYGYTF

v_gene: TRBV29-1
abundance: once
j_gene: TRBJ2-3
d_gene: .
CDR3aa: CSVKWGSTDTQYF

v_gene: TRBV18
abundance: once
j_gene: TRBJ2-1
d_gene: TRBD1
CDR3aa: CASSPGQGPYNEQFF

v_gene: TRBV7-9
abundance: .
j_gene: TRBJ1-1
d_gene: .
CDR3aa: CASSFVSTEAFF

v_gene: TRBV20-1
abundance: .
j_gene: TRBJ2-3
d_gene: TRBD2
CDR3aa: CSASRLAGDTQYF

v_gene: TRBV20-1
abundance: .
j_gene: TRBJ2-7
d_gene: .
CDR3aa: CSASDAGEEFEQYF

v_gene: TRBV29-1
abundance: .
j_gene: TRBJ2-5
d_gene: .
CDR3aa: CSAGQMQETQYF

v_gene: TRBV29-1
abundance: .
j_gene: TRBJ2-3
d_gene: .
CDR3aa: CSVWGQITDTQYF

v_gene: TRBV5-1
abundance: .
j_gene: TRBJ2-7
d_gene: TRBD1
CDR3aa: CASSLGTGAYEQYF

v_gene: TRBV24-1
abundance: .
j_gene: TRBJ2-5
d_gene: TRBD2
CDR3aa: CATSDADGRETQYF

v_gene: TRBV15
abundance: .
j_gene: TRBJ2-3
d_gene: TRBD2
CDR3aa: CATSRNPLAGGLDTQYF

v_gene: TRBV29-1
abundance: .
j_gene: TRBJ2-7
d_gene: .
CDR3aa: CSVGVYEQYF

v_gene: TRBV29-1
abundance: .
j_gene: TRBJ2-6
d_gene: .
CDR3aa: CSVALGSGANVLTF

v_gene: TRBV20-1
abundance: .
j_gene: TRBJ2-7
d_gene: TRBD2
CDR3aa: CSARKLAGGPYEQYF

v_gene: TRBV20-1
abundance: .
j_gene: TRBJ2-3
d_gene: .
CDR3aa: CSARPNSDTQYF

v_gene: TRBV29-1
abundance: .
j_gene: TRBJ2-7
d_gene: TRBD2
CDR3aa: CSVRLAAYSYEQYF

v_gene: TRBV10-1
abundance: .
j_gene: TRBJ1-6
d_gene: .
CDR3aa: CASSQGRASPLHF

v_gene: TRBV23-1
abundance: few
j_gene: TRBJ1-6
d_gene: .
CDR3aa: CASSLVEGRSPLHF

v_gene: TRBV6-1
abundance: .
j_gene: TRBJ1-1
d_gene: TRBD1
CDR3aa: CASRQGSEAFF

v_gene: TRBV3-1
abundance: .
j_gene: TRBJ2-1
d_gene: .
CDR3aa: CASSQGNSGGRRQFF

v_gene: TRBV18
abundance: .
j_gene: TRBJ2-5
d_gene: .
CDR3aa: CASSPQETQYF

v_gene: TRBV29-1
abundance: .
j_gene: TRBJ2-5
d_gene: .
CDR3aa: CSGRWQHLETQYF

v_gene: TRBV3-1
abundance: .
j_gene: TRBJ1-4
d_gene: .
CDR3aa: CASSRPPELKLFF

v_gene: TRBV25-1
abundance: .
j_gene: TRBJ1-6
d_gene: .
CDR3aa: CASSDRNNSPLHF

v_gene: TRBV9
abundance: .
j_gene: TRBJ2-1
d_gene: .
CDR3aa: CASSSNLNNNEQFF

v_gene: TRBV4-1
abundance: .
j_gene: TRBJ2-3
d_gene: TRBD2
CDR3aa: CASSQAGGRTDTQYF

v_gene: TRBV2
abundance: .
j_gene: TRBJ1-6
d_gene: TRBD1
CDR3aa: CATDSRGLVNSPLHF

v_gene: TRBV12-3/TRBV12-4
abundance: few
j_gene: TRBJ1-2
d_gene: TRBD1
CDR3aa: CASSQHTRQGLYGYTF

v_gene: TRBV12-3/TRBV12-4
abundance: .
j_gene: TRBJ1-3
d_gene: .
CDR3aa: CASSFAVSGNTIYF